This T cell receptor (beta chain) was profiled in a study of cytomegalovirus exposure and HLA in healthy donors. TCRdb keeps only in-frame clones here, not all; method: immunoSEQ multiplex PCR. Of 220,000 or so clones listed, around 90% were seen once; the top ten hold 2%. Trimming left V 3 bases short and J 5 bases short, with 11 bases between. The CDR3 length is 14 residues. Germline loops: CDR1 LNHDA, CDR2 SQIVND (reference sequence). Study-level points and caveats: Most sequenced TCRs were rare (though some public TCRs occurred in many donors). A subsequent analysis found that TCR clusters from the first cohort also tended to co-occur in the 130 or so validation repertoires, with roughly 95% of cluster scores above 0.

This clone has just one count. The antigen remains unidentified. This TCR was recovered from a woman aged 18 to 35 in good health and CMV-seropositive. The rearrangement joins TRBV19 to TRBJ1-5, with a possible D match to TRBD1 (6 bases). Specimen: PBMCs. CDR3 sequence (DNA): TGTGCCAGTAGTATTGGTCAGGGGTATCAGCCCCAGCATTTT. Translating gives CASSIGQGYQPQHF.